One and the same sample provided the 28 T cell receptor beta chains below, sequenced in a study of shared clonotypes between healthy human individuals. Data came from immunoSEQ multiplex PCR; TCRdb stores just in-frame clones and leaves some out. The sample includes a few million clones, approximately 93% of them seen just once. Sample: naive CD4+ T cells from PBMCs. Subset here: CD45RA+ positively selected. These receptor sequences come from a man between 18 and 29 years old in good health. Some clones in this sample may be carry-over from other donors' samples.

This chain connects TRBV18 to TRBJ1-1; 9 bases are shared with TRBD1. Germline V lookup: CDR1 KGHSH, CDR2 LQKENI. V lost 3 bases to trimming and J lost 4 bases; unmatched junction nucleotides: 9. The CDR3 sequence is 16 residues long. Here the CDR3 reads CASSPPGQGFRTEAFF. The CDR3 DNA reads TGTGCCAGCTCACCGCCGGGACAGGGATTTCGCACTGAAGCTTTCTTT. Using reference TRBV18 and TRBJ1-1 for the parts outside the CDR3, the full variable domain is NAGVMQNPRHLVRRRGQEARLRCSPMKGHSHVYWYRQLPEEGLKFMVYLQKENIIDESGMPKERFSAEFPKEGPSILRIQQVVRGDSAAYFCASSPPGQGFRTEAFFGQGTRLTVV.

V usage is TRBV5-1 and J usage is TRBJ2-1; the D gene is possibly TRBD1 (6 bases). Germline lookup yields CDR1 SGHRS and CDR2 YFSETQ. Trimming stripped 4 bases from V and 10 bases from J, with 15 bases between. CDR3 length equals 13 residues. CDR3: CASSPGQYGEQFF. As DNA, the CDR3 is TGCGCCAGCAGCCCGGGACAATATGGCGAGCAGTTCTTC.

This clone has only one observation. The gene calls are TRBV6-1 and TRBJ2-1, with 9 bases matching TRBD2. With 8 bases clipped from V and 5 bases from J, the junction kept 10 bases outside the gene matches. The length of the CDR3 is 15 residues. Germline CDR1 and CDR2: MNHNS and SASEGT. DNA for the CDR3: TGTGCCAGCCATGAAATAGCGGGAGTAAACAATGAGCAGTTCTTC. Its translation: CASHEIAGVNNEQFF.

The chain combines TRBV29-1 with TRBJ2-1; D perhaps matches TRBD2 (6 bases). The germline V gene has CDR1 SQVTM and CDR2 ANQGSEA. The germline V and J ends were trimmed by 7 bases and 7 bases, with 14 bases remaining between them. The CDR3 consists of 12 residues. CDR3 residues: CSAHSGRNEQFF. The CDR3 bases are TGCAGCGCCCACTCAGGGAGGAATGAGCAGTTCTTC.

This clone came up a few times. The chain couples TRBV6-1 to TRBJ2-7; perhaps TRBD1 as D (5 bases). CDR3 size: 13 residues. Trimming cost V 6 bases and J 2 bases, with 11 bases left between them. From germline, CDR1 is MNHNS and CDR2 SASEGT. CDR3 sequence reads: CASSRVLTYEQYF. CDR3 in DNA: TGTGCCAGCAGCAGGGTATTAACCTACGAGCAGTACTTC.

CDR3 DNA: TGTGCCAGCAGTCTCACCCCCGGGACATGGATGAACACTGAAGCTTTCTTT. This encodes CASSLTPGTWMNTEAFF. J is TRBJ1-1 and V is TRBV27; D possibly corresponds to TRBD1 (6 bases). V was clipped by 5 bases and J by 0 bases, with 19 bases between them. The CDR3 is 17 amino acids. The germline V gene has CDR1 MNHEY and CDR2 SMNVEV (reference sequence).

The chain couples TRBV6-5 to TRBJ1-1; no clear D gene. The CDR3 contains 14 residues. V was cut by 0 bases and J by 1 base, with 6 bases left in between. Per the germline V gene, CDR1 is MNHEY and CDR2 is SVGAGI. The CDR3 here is CASSYSKQNTEAFF. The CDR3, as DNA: TGTGCCAGCAGTTACTCGAAACAGAACACTGAAGCTTTCTTT.

CDR3 residues: CASSLDRPRYGYTF. The CDR3, as DNA: TGTGCCAGCAGCCTGGACAGGCCCCGCTATGGCTACACCTTC. The chain recombines TRBV28 with TRBJ1-2; 7 bases match TRBD1. J gave up 4 bases and V 6 bases, and 8 bases lay outside the gene matches. The CDR3 is made up of 14 amino acids. CDR1 MDHEN and CDR2 SYDVKM come from the germline V gene.

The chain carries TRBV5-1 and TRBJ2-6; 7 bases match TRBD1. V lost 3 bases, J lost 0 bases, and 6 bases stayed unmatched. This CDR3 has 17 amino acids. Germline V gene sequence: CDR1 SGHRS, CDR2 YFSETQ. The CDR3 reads CASSSPGQNSGANVLTF. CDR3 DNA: TGCGCCAGCAGCTCCCCGGGACAGAACTCTGGGGCCAACGTCCTGACTTTC. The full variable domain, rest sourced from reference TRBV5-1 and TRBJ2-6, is KAGVTQTPRYLIKTRGQQVTLSCSPISGHRSVSWYQQTPGQGLQFLFEYFSETQRNKGNFPGRFSGRQFSNSRSEMNVSTLELGDSALYLCASSSPGQNSGANVLTFGAGSRLTVL.

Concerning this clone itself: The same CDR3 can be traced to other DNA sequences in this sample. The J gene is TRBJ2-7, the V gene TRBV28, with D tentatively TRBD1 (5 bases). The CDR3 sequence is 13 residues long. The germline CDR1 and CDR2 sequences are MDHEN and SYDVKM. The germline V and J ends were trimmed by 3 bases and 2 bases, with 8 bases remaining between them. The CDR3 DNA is TGTGCCAGCAGTTTGGGGCGGACCTACGAGCAGTACTTC. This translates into CASSLGRTYEQYF. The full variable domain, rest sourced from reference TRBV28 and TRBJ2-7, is DVKVTQSSRYLVKRTGEKVFLECVQDMDHENMFWYRQDPGLGLRLIYFSYDVKMKEKGDIPEGYSVSREKKERFSLILESASTNQTSMYLCASSLGRTYEQYFGPGTRLTVT.

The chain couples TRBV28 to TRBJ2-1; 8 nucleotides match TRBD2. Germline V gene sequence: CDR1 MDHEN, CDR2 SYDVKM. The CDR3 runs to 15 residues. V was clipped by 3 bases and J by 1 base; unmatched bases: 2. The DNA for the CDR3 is TGTGCCAGCAGTTTTGCGGGAGGATCCTACAATGAGCAGTTCTTC. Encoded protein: CASSFAGGSYNEQFF. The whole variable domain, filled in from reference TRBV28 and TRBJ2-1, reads DVKVTQSSRYLVKRTGEKVFLECVQDMDHENMFWYRQDPGLGLRLIYFSYDVKMKEKGDIPEGYSVSREKKERFSLILESASTNQTSMYLCASSFAGGSYNEQFFGPGTRLTVL.

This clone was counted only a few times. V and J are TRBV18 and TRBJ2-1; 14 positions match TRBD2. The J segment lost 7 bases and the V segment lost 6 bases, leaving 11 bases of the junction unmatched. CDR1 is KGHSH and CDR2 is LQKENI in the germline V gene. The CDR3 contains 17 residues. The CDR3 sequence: CASSPSGTSGGLNEQFF. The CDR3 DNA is TGTGCCAGCTCCCCATCCGGGACTAGCGGGGGATTAAATGAGCAGTTCTTC.

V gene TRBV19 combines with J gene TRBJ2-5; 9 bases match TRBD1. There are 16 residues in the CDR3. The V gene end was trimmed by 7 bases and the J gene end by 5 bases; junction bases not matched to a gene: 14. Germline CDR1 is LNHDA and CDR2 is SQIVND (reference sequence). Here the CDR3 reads CASTTGQGTSLETQYF. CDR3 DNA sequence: TGTGCCAGTACCACCGGACAGGGGACAAGTCTGGAGACCCAGTACTTC.

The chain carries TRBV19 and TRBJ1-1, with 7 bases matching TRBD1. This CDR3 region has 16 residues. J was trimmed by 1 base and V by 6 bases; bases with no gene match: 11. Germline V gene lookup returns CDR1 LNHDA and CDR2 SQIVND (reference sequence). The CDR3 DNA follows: TGTGCCAGTAGAACAATCCAGACAGGGTGGAACACTGAAGCTTTCTTT. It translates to CASRTIQTGWNTEAFF. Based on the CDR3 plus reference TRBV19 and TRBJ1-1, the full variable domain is DGGITQSPKYLFRKEGQNVTLSCEQNLNHDAMYWYRQDPGQGLRLIYYSQIVNDFQKGDIAEGYSVSREKKESFPLTVTSAQKNPTAFYLCASRTIQTGWNTEAFFGQGTRLTVV.

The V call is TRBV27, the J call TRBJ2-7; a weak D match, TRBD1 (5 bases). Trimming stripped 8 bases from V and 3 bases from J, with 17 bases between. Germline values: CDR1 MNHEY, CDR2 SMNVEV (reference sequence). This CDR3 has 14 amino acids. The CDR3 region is CASRLRGSGYEQYF. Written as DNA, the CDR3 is TGTGCCAGCCGGCTAAGGGGTTCCGGCTACGAGCAGTACTTC.

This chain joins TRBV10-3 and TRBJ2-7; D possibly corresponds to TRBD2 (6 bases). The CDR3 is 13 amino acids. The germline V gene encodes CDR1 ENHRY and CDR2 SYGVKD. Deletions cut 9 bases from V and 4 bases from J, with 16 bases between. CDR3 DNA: TGTGCCATTGCCGCACGGAGGGATTACGAGCAGTACTTC. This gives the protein CAIAARRDYEQYF.

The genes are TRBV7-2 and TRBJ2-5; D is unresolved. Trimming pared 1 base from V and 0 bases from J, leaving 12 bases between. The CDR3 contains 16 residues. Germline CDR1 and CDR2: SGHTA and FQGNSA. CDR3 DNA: TGTGCCAGCAGCTTAGATGGTCCGCTGTACCAAGAGACCCAGTACTTC. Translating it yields CASSLDGPLYQETQYF.

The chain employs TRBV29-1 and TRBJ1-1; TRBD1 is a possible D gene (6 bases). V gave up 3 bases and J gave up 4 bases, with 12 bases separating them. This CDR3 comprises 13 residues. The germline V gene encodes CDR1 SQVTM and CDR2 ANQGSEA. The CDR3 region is CSVEGGLVTEAFF. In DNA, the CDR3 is TGCAGCGTTGAGGGGGGCCTGGTCACTGAAGCTTTCTTT.

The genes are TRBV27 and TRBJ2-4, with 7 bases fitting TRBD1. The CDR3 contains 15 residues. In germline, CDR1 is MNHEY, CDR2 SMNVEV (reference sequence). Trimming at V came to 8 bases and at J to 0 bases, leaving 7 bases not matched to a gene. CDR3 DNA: TGTGCCAGCCGACAGGGCCGCCTAGCCAAAAACATTCAGTACTTC. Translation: CASRQGRLAKNIQYF.

CDR3 protein: CAAQGQNAGNTIYF. DNA of the CDR3: TGTGCCGCCCAAGGACAGAACGCAGGAAACACCATATATTTT. The V call is TRBV10-3, the J call TRBJ1-3; D possibly corresponds to TRBD1 (6 bases). The germline V gene encodes CDR1 ENHRY and CDR2 SYGVKD. The V gene lost 11 bases and the J gene lost 4 bases, with 18 bases spanning the gap. The CDR3 runs to 14 residues.

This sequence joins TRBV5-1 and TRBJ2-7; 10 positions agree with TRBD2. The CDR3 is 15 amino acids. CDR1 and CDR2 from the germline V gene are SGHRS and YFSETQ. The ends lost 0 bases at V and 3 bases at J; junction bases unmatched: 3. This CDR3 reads CASSLGSSGGYEQYF. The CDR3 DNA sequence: TGCGCCAGCAGCTTGGGGTCTAGCGGGGGCTACGAGCAGTACTTC.

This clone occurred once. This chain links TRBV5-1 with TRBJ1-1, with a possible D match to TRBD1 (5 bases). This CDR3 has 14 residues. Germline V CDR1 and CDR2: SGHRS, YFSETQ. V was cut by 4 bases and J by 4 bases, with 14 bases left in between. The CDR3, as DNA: TGCGCCAGCAGCCTTGGGGACCTCGGCACTGAAGCTTTCTTT. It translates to CASSLGDLGTEAFF.

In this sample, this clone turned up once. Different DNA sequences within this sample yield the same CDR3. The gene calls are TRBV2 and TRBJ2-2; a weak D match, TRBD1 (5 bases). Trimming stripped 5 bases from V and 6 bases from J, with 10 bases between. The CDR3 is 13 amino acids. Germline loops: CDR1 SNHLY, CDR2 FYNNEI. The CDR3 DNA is TGTGCCAGCAGTCGGCAGGGCGCCGGGGAGCTGTTTTTT. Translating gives CASSRQGAGELFF. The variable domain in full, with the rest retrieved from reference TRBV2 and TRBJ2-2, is EPEVTQTPSHQVTQMGQEVILRCVPISNHLYFYWYRQILGQKVEFLVSFYNNEISEKSEIFDDQFSVERPDGSNFTLKIRSTKLEDSAMYFCASSRQGAGELFFGEGSRLTVL.

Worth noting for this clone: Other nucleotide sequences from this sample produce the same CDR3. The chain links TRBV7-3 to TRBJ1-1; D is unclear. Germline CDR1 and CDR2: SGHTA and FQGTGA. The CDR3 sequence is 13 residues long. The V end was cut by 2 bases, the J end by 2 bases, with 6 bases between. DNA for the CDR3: TGTGCCAGCAGCTTACAGGTAAACACTGAAGCTTTCTTT. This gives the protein CASSLQVNTEAFF.

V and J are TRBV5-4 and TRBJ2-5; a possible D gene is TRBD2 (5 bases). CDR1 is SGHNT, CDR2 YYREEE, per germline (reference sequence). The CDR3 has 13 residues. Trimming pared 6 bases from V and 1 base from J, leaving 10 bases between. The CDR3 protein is CASMAGTQETQYF. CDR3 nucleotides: TGTGCCAGCATGGCGGGTACCCAAGAGACCCAGTACTTC.

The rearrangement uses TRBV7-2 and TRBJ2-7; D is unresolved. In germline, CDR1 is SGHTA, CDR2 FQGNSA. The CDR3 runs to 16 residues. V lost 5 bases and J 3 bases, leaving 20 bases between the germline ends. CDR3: CASSPRTGSLSYEQYF. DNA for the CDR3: TGTGCCAGCAGCCCACGAACCGGGTCCCTAAGCTACGAGCAGTACTTC.

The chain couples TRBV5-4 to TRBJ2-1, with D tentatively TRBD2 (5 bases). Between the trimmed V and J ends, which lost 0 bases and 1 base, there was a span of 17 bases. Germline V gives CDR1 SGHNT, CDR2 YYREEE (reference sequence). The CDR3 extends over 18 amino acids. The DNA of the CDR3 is TGTGCCAGCAGCTTGGTTTCGTTCGAAGAGGGATCCTACAATGAGCAGTTCTTC. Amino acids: CASSLVSFEEGSYNEQFF.

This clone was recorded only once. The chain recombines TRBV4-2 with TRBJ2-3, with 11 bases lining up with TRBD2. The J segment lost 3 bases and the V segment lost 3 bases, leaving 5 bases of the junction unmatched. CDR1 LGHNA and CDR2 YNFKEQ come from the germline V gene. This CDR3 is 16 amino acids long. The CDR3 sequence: CASSQVAGGGTDTQYF. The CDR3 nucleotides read TGTGCCAGCAGCCAGGTAGCGGGAGGGGGTACAGATACGCAGTATTTT.